The entry below describes one TCR beta chain. Its antigen is not known. This table comes from immunoSEQ multiplex PCR, and its TCRdb copy is limited to in-frame clones, with some not included. The sample shows roughly 100,000 clones, around 83% of them seen only once. The source of the sample is a study of T cell responses to AZD1222 COVID-19 vaccine. General observations from the study: Researchers report vaccine-associated CD4 TCRs spanning spike, with dominance at 160-218 and 743-854. Recipients of two AZD1222 doses showed rising Spike-specific TCR breadth and depth. Baseline serology detected seropositivity in only six AZD1222 recipients. Reports say nearly half of spike-specific TCRs go after unmutated variant regions.

The CDR3 covers 14 residues. The V gene's germline CDR1 is MRHNA and CDR2 SNTAGT. V was pared by 4 bases and J by 4 bases, with 3 bases of the junction left unmatched. Sequencing used peripheral blood, obtained on day 0 of AZD1222 vaccination. The source is an adult in good health. The V and J genes are TRBV6-4 and TRBJ2-3; 9 bases map to TRBD2. The CDR3 here is CASSAIAGADTQYF. The CDR3 bases are TGTGCCAGCAGTGCGATAGCGGGAGCAGATACGCAGTATTTT.